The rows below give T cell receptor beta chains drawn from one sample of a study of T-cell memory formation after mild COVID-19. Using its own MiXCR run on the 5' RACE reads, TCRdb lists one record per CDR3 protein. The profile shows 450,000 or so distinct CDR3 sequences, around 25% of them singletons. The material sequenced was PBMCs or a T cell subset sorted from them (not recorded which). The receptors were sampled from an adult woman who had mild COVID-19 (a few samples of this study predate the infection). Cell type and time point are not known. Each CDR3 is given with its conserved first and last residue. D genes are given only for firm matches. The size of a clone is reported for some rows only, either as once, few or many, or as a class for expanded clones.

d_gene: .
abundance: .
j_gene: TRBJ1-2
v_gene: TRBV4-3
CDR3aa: CASSQDGQNGYYGYTF
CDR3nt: TGCGCCAGCAGCCAAGACGGGCAGAACGGCTACTATGGCTACACCTTC

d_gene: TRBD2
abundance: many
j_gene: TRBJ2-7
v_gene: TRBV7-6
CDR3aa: CASSLRGGPYEQYF
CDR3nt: TGTGCCAGCAGCCTGAGGGGAGGGCCCTACGAGCAGTACTTC

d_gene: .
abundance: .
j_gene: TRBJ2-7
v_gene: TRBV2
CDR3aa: CASSVMTYEQYF
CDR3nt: TGTGCCAGCAGTGTAATGACCTACGAGCAGTACTTC

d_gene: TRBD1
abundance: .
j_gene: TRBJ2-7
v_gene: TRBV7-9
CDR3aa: CASRPNRDRDFLTF
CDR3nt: TGTGCCAGCAGACCTAACCGGGACAGGGATTTTTTAACTTTC

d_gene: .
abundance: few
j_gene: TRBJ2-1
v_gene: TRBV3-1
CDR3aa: CASSQHRRNNEQFF
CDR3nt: TGTGCCAGCAGCCAACATCGGCGCAACAATGAGCAGTTCTTC

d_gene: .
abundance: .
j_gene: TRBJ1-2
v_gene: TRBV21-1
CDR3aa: CASSQGRGHYGYTF
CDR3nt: TGTGCCAGCAGCCAAGGGAGAGGGCACTATGGCTACACCTTC

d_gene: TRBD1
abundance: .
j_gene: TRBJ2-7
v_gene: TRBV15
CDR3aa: CATSPGQVFYEQYF
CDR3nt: TGTGCCACCAGTCCGGGACAGGTCTTTTACGAGCAGTACTTC

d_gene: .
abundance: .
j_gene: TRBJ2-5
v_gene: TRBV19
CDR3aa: CASTREANQETQYF
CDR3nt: TGTGCCAGTACCCGAGAAGCCAACCAAGAGACCCAGTACTTC

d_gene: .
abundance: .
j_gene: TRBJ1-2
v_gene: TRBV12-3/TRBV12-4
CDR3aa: CASSGWGEEDGYTF
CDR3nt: TGTGCCAGCAGTGGTTGGGGGGAAGAGGATGGCTACACCTTC

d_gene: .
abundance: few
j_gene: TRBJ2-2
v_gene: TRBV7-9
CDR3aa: CAPRRSGELFF
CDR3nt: TGTGCCCCTAGGCGATCCGGGGAGCTGTTTTTT

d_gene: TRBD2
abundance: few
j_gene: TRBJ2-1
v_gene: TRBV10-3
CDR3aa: CAISDQLAGGNEQFF
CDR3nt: TGTGCCATCAGTGATCAACTAGCGGGAGGCAATGAGCAGTTCTTC

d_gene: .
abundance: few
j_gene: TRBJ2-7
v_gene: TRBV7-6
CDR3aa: CASSQRSPNREQYF
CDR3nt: TGTGCCAGCAGCCAGAGGTCACCCAATCGCGAGCAGTACTTC

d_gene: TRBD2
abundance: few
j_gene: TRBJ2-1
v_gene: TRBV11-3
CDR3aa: CASSQQDLAGPYNEQFF
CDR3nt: TGTGCCAGCAGCCAGCAGGACTTAGCGGGACCGTACAATGAGCAGTTCTTC

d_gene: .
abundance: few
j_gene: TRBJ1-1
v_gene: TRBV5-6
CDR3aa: CASSLEGGPPVAEAFF
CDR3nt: TGTGCCAGCAGCTTGGAGGGGGGCCCCCCGGTCGCTGAAGCTTTCTTT